This TCR beta chain was recovered during a study of control samples from healthy donors and cancer patients. Using immunoSEQ multiplex PCR, the repertoire was profiled, and TCRdb retains in-frame clones only, with some absent. The sample yields 140,000 to 150,000 clones, 89% seen once. Germline CDR1 and CDR2: SGHKS and YYEKEE (reference sequence). CDR3 length: 15 residues. V shed 4 bases and J shed 0 bases, with 11 bases lying between them. Material: blood. This TCR derives from a man aged 25-40 years in good health. The gene calls are TRBV5-5 and TRBJ2-1; D is ambiguous. CDR3 protein: CASSDYLSSYNEQFF. In DNA, the CDR3 is TGTGCCAGCAGCGATTACTTAAGCTCCTACAATGAGCAGTTCTTC.